This TCR beta chain was sequenced in a study of neoadjuvant nivolumab and ipilimumab in lung cancer. Overall study: Nivolumab 3 mg/kg was given days 1, 15 and 29, plus ipilimumab 1 mg/kg day 1 in combination.

Note on this clone: Its antigen remains unknown.

General study points: Blood richness before therapy tracked richness in tumors resected after neoadjuvant therapy. Pathologic regression was not significantly tied to TCR clonality. TCR sequencing covered a small number of samples.

Trimming removed 5 bases at V and 0 bases at J, with 5 bases between. Germline V CDR1 and CDR2: MDHEN, SYDVKM. CDR3 length: 13 residues. Clones were read by immunoSEQ multiplex PCR, and TCRdb kept only the in-frame ones, dropping some. The table has 2,500 to 4,000 clones, just over 85% seen once. Sequencing used tumor tissue, obtained after neoadjuvant nivolumab, alone or with ipilimumab, at or shortly before surgery. The clonotype was recovered from an adult with non-small cell lung cancer. The chain is built from TRBV28 and TRBJ2-1; D is unresolved. As DNA, the CDR3 is TGTGCCAGCAGTCCCAACTCCTACAATGAGCAGTTCTTC. Protein sequence: CASSPNSYNEQFF.